One and the same sample provided the 7 T cell receptor beta chains below, sequenced in a study of beta chain features in type 1 diabetes. Study-wide results and limits: There was a moderate but significant shortening of TCRB CDR3s in all four CD4+ subsets of Type 1 diabetes patients.

The investigators reverse transcribed all of the isolated RNA, so they sequenced expressed TCRB transcripts. Method: immunoSEQ multiplex PCR; TCRdb's copy keeps in-frame clones and lacks some. In the table there are 400,000 or so clones, roughly 13% of which are singletons. Antigen specificity for these receptors is unknown. Sequenced: naive CD4+ T cells from blood. The receptors here all came from a woman aged 18-30 years with type 1 diabetes.

The chain recombines TRBV9 with TRBJ2-3, with D tentatively TRBD2 (6 bases). From germline, CDR1 is SGDLS and CDR2 YYNGEE. The CDR3 sequence is 15 residues long. V was trimmed by 4 bases and J by 7 bases, leaving 19 bases between them. The CDR3 reads CASSSPGTHHHTQYF. DNA of the CDR3: TGTGCCAGCAGCTCTCCCGGGACTCACCATCATACGCAGTATTTT.

V usage is TRBV7-8 and J usage is TRBJ2-3, with 7 bases fitting TRBD2. This CDR3 comprises 14 residues. Germline lookup yields CDR1 SGHVS and CDR2 FQNEAQ. V was clipped by 5 bases and J by 4 bases; unmatched bases: 6. CDR3: CASSPRLAADTQYF. CDR3 nucleotides: TGTGCCAGCAGCCCCAGACTAGCTGCAGATACGCAGTATTTT.

V usage is TRBV30 and J usage is TRBJ2-6; no clear D. The germline gives CDR1 GTSNPN, CDR2 SVGIG (reference sequence). CDR3 length: 15 residues. Trimming stripped 0 bases from V and 1 base from J, with 7 bases between. CDR3: CAWSVGLSGANVLTF. CDR3 nucleotide sequence: TGTGCCTGGAGTGTCGGGTTATCTGGGGCCAACGTCCTGACTTTC.

A few counts support this clone. The rearrangement uses TRBV28 and TRBJ2-7, with 7 bases aligning to TRBD1. Germline V gene sequence: CDR1 MDHEN, CDR2 SYDVKM. The CDR3 is 13 amino acids. V lost 11 bases to trimming and J lost 0 bases; unmatched junction nucleotides: 7. CDR3 in amino acids: CAGQAASSYEQYF. The CDR3 DNA follows: TGTGCCGGACAGGCGGCTAGCTCCTACGAGCAGTACTTC. Full variable domain (missing parts from reference TRBV28 and TRBJ2-7): DVKVTQSSRYLVKRTGEKVFLECVQDMDHENMFWYRQDPGLGLRLIYFSYDVKMKEKGDIPEGYSVSREKKERFSLILESASTNQTSMYLCAGQAASSYEQYFGPGTRLTVT.

This clone has just a few counts. The genes are TRBV28 and TRBJ2-1; 7 nucleotides match TRBD2. CDR1 is MDHEN, CDR2 SYDVKM, per germline. This CDR3 contains 14 residues. Trimming cost V 8 bases and J 6 bases; bases outside gene matches: 10. CDR3 loop: CASLELERGNEQFF. CDR3 nucleotide sequence: TGTGCCAGCTTAGAACTCGAGCGGGGCAATGAGCAGTTCTTC.

This clone was seen a handful of times. The chain uses TRBV30 and TRBJ2-5, with a possible D match to TRBD1 (6 bases). The CDR3 sequence is 13 residues long. V was trimmed by 2 bases and J by 5 bases, leaving 12 bases between them. CDR1 GTSNPN and CDR2 SVGIG come from the germline V gene (reference sequence). CDR3 sequence: CAWSNRVGETQYF. The CDR3 coding sequence is TGTGCCTGGAGTAACAGGGTGGGGGAGACCCAGTACTTC.

This clone was counted only a few times. The chain recombines TRBV7-2 with TRBJ1-1, with D possibly matching TRBD1 (5 bases). The CDR3 runs 15 residues. Germline V gene data show CDR1 as SGHTA and CDR2 as FQGNSA. Trimming removed 3 bases from V and 2 bases from J, with 13 bases in between. Written as DNA, the CDR3 is TGTGCCAGCAGCTTGGGCCCCGGGACTAACACTGAAGCTTTCTTT. Protein sequence: CASSLGPGTNTEAFF. Full variable domain (outside the CDR3, taken from reference TRBV7-2 and TRBJ1-1): GAGVSQSPSNKVTEKGKDVELRCDPISGHTALYWYRQSLGQGLEFLIYFQGNSAPDKSGLPSDRFSAERTGGSVSTLTIQRTQQEDSAVYLCASSLGPGTNTEAFFGQGTRLTVV.